This T cell receptor beta chain comes out of a study of T-cell reconstitution after alpha-beta-depleted transplantation in children. Study observations and caveats: Some patients owed their high day-60 TCRbeta diversity to surviving recipient T cells and thymic progenitors. As was reported, about two months after transplant, alpha-beta T cells came from several hundred expanded graft clones. After one year, T-cell counts and TCRbeta diversity mostly came from new T cells.

This clonotype was counted many times. Its target is not known. A library of TCRbeta sequences, prepared with unique molecular identifiers, was generated. MiXCR was run by TCRdb on the PCR reads, yielding one entry per CDR3 protein. The sample carries some 200,000 distinct CDR3 sequences, approximately 10% recorded once. This CDR3 is 14 amino acids long. Germline CDR1 DFQATT, CDR2 SNEGSKA (reference sequence). The germline V and J ends were trimmed by 2 bases and 2 bases, with 11 bases remaining between them. The material sequenced was PBMCs, taken before TCRalphabeta/CD19-depleted stem cell transplant. The chain joins TRBV20-1 to TRBJ2-3; D not resolved. This sequence was found in a child under two years old with acute myeloid leukemia, due to receive a stem cell transplant. Written as DNA, the CDR3 is TGCAGTGCTAGAATCGACGCGACCACAGATACGCAGTATTTT. It codes for CSARIDATTDTQYF.